These T cell receptor beta chains were read from a single sample in a study of blood T cell repertoires in COVID-19. Method: immunoSEQ multiplex PCR; TCRdb's copy keeps in-frame clones and lacks some. The data show 50,000 to 65,000 clones, around four fifths seen once. Sequenced material: peripheral blood. These receptors all come from a human donor in a cohort sampled during active COVID-19. Both conserved end residues are part of each CDR3. D genes are given only for firm matches. Clone size, where shown, is once, few, many, or a class for clones that have expanded.

j_call v_call d_call clone_size cdr3_nt cdr3_aa
TRBJ2-1 TRBV10-1 TRBD2 - TGCGCCAGCTCCGGGACTAGCGGGAGGTCCGTGTACAATGAGCAGTTCTTC CASSGTSGRSVYNEQFF
TRBJ2-2 TRBV5-1 TRBD2 - TGCGCCAGCAGCAAGGGACTAGTTAACACCGGGGAGCTGTTTTTT CASSKGLVNTGELFF
TRBJ1-2 TRBV27 TRBD1 - TGTGCCAGCAGTTTGCGGACAGGGGCGTTCTATGGCTACACCTTC CASSLRTGAFYGYTF
TRBJ2-7 TRBV11-2 - - TGTGCCAGCAGCTTCCCCCCTAGGCCCGAGCAGTACTTC CASSFPPRPEQYF
TRBJ2-3 TRBV12-5 - - TGTGCTAGTGGTCTGGCGGGCACAGATACGCAGTATTTT CASGLAGTDTQYF
TRBJ2-2 TRBV9 - - TGTGCCAGCAGCGTAGCGGGAGCGTTAACCGGGGAGCTGTTTTTT CASSVAGALTGELFF
TRBJ2-1 TRBV10-2 TRBD1 - TGCGCCAGCAGCCGGGACAGGGGGCTAGTTGAGCAGTTCTTC CASSRDRGLVEQFF
TRBJ2-5 TRBV5-1 - - TGCGCCAGCAGCTCGACAGGAGAGACCCAGTACTTC CASSSTGETQYF
TRBJ1-1 TRBV5-5 - - TGTGCCAGCAGCACTCCGTCGGGTTCGAACACTGAAGCTTTCTTT CASSTPSGSNTEAFF
TRBJ1-6 TRBV3-1/TRBV3-2 - - TGTGCCAGCAGCCAAGTAACAGGGAAGGATTCACCCCTCCACTTT CASSQVTGKDSPLHF
TRBJ2-3 TRBV24-1 TRBD1 - TGTGCCACCAGCGGGACAGGGCTTTCAGATACGCAGTATTTT CATSGTGLSDTQYF
TRBJ2-2 TRBV15 - - TGTGCCACCAGCAGGGGTAGGGGAACCGGGGAGCTGTTTTTT CATSRGRGTGELFF
TRBJ2-1 TRBV7-3 - - TGTGCCAGCAGCTCCGGGACACCTTATGAGCAGTTCTTC CASSSGTPYEQFF
TRBJ2-6 TRBV4-1 - few TGCGCCAGCAGCCTGGCTGTCTCTGGGGCCAACGTCCTGACTTTC CASSLAVSGANVLTF
TRBJ2-3 TRBV6-5 - - TGTGCCAGCACCAAGGGACATTCTAGCACAGATACGCAGTATTTT CASTKGHSSTDTQYF
TRBJ2-4 TRBV30 - - TGTGCCTGGAGCCTCGCCCGGGAACGGAATCTAGCCAAAAACATTCAGTACTTC CAWSLARERNLAKNIQYF
TRBJ2-5 TRBV18 TRBD2 - TGTGCCAGCTCACCAGCGGGTAGCGGGAGGGCCGGAGAGACCCAGTACTTC CASSPAGSGRAGETQYF
TRBJ1-1 TRBV5-5 TRBD1 few TGTGCCAGCAGCTTGTCGGGGATACAGGGGACTGAAGCTTTCTTT CASSLSGIQGTEAFF
TRBJ2-7 TRBV2 TRBD2 - TGTGCCAGCAGTGTTGAGGGACTAGCCTACGAGCAGTACTTC CASSVEGLAYEQYF
TRBJ1-1 TRBV14 - - TGTGCCAGCAGCCCTCAGTTGAACACTGAAGCTTTCTTT CASSPQLNTEAFF
TRBJ1-4 TRBV5-6 TRBD1 - TGTGCCAGCAGCGACCGGGACAGGGGGGAAAAACTGTTTTTT CASSDRDRGEKLFF
TRBJ1-5 TRBV4-1 - - TGCGCCAGCAGCGAGGGATCCCTCGGCAATCAGCCCCAGCATTTT CASSEGSLGNQPQHF
TRBJ2-1 TRBV5-8 TRBD1 once TGTGCCAGCAGCAAAAAACGACGACAGGGGGCGCAATACAATGAGCAGTTCTTC CASSKKRRQGAQYNEQFF
TRBJ1-2 TRBV7-8 TRBD1 - TGTGCCAGCAGCCCCGAAACGAGACAGGGAACCTATGGCTACACCTTC CASSPETRQGTYGYTF
TRBJ1-2 TRBV5-4 - - TGTGCCAGCAGCGTTTCTAGCACGACCTATGGCTACACCTTC CASSVSSTTYGYTF
TRBJ2-3 TRBV3-1/TRBV3-2 - - TGTGCCAGCAGCAGGAGGGGGCGCACAGATACGCAGTATTTT CASSRRGRTDTQYF
TRBJ2-7 TRBV27 TRBD2 - TGTGCCAGCAGTTTACTCCCGCCCGGGACTAGCGGAGTCTACGAGCAGTACTTC CASSLLPPGTSGVYEQYF
TRBJ1-1 TRBV18 - - TGTGCCAGCTCACCGGGAGGAAGTAACACTGAAGCTTTCTTT CASSPGGSNTEAFF
TRBJ2-1 TRBV7-2 TRBD1 - TGTGCCAGCAGCTCATACAGGGGGCCGACAGGCGAGCAGTTCTTC CASSSYRGPTGEQFF
TRBJ1-1 TRBV20-1 - - TGCAGTGCCTCACAGGGCGCCGAAGCTTTCTTT CSASQGAEAFF
TRBJ2-1 TRBV5-1 - - TGCGCCAGCAGCTTGGCCGGGGAGAGCTCCTACAATGAGCAGTTCTTC CASSLAGESSYNEQFF
TRBJ1-2 TRBV2 - - TGTGCCAGCAGGGTGAACAGGGAACTAAACTATGGCTACACCTTC CASRVNRELNYGYTF
TRBJ2-1 TRBV5-4 TRBD2 - TGTGCCAGCAGCCCGGGACTAGCGGGCGCTTACAATGAGCAGTTCTTC CASSPGLAGAYNEQFF
TRBJ1-1 TRBV29-1 - - TGCAGCGTCGACGGACAGATGAACACTGAAGCTTTCTTT CSVDGQMNTEAFF
TRBJ2-5 TRBV3-1/TRBV3-2 - - TGTGCCAGCACCTTCCAAGAGACCCAGTACTTC CASTFQETQYF
TRBJ1-5 TRBV5-1 - few TGCGCCAGCAGCTTTTCAGGTCCTCAGCCCCAGCATTTT CASSFSGPQPQHF
TRBJ1-5 TRBV15 TRBD1 - TGTGCCACCAGCAGAGTACAGGGGGCTTACAATCAGCCCCAGCATTTT CATSRVQGAYNQPQHF
TRBJ2-1 TRBV24-1 - once TGTGCCACCAGTGACCCCGGTCAGGGATCGGACAATGAGCAGTTCTTC CATSDPGQGSDNEQFF
TRBJ2-7 TRBV30 - few TGTGCCTGGAGTGTAAGGGGAACCAGGGCCCACGAGCAGTACTTC CAWSVRGTRAHEQYF
TRBJ2-1 TRBV2 - once TGTGCCAGCAGAAGAGACGGAGCGTCCAATGAGCAGTTCTTC CASRRDGASNEQFF
TRBJ2-7 TRBV20-1 - - TGCAGTGCTAGCTGCGAGCAGTACTTC CSASCEQYF
TRBJ2-1 TRBV5-1 - - TGCGCCAGCAGCCCTGCAGATGTATGGGAGAATGAGCAGTTCTTC CASSPADVWENEQFF
TRBJ2-5 TRBV28 - - TGTGCCAGCAGCTTTACAGGCCAAGAGACCCAGTACTTC CASSFTGQETQYF
TRBJ2-1 TRBV5-4 - - TGTGCCAGCAGCGAACTTCAAGACAATGAGCAGTTCTTC CASSELQDNEQFF
TRBJ1-2 TRBV6-6 TRBD1 - TGTGCCAGCACCAACCAGGGGGCGCGCGGCTACACCTTC CASTNQGARGYTF
TRBJ2-5 TRBV5-4 TRBD1 - TGTGCCAGCAGCGCCAGCACAGGGGCGCAAGAGACCCAGTACTTC CASSASTGAQETQYF
TRBJ1-2 TRBV5-5 TRBD1 - TGTGCCAGCAGCTTATCGACAGGGGGCTATGGCTACACCTTC CASSLSTGGYGYTF
TRBJ1-2 TRBV2 - - TGTGCCAGCAGCCTACAGTCCTTGAACTATGGCTACACCTTC CASSLQSLNYGYTF
TRBJ2-7 TRBV27 TRBD1 - TGTGCCAGCAGTTTTAGACAGGGGTCGAGAGAGCAGTACTTC CASSFRQGSREQYF
TRBJ2-5 TRBV3-1/TRBV3-2 - - TGTGCCAGCAGCCACTCCCGCACTTTCCAAGAGACCCAGTACTTC CASSHSRTFQETQYF
TRBJ2-7 TRBV2 TRBD1 - TGTGCCTCAGGGGGACAGGGGTACGAGCAGTACTTC CASGGQGYEQYF
TRBJ2-1 TRBV7-2 TRBD2 - TGTGCCAGCAGCCGGAGCGGGATCTACAATGAGCAGTTCTTC CASSRSGIYNEQFF
TRBJ2-7 TRBV20-1 - - TGCAGTGCTCTCGAGAATTACGAGCAGTACTTC CSALENYEQYF
TRBJ2-7 TRBV7-2 TRBD1 - TGTGCCAGCAGCGGGACAGGGGGTCGATACGAGCAGTACTTC CASSGTGGRYEQYF
TRBJ2-6 TRBV11-2 - - TGTGCCAGCAGCCTCATGCGCGTCCTGACTTTC CASSLMRVLTF